Below are 29 T cell receptor beta chains sequenced from a single sample in a study of cytomegalovirus exposure and HLA in healthy donors. The PCR made use of 60 Vbeta and 13 Jbeta primers. Assay: immunoSEQ multiplex PCR; the TCRdb copy retains only in-frame clones and omits some. The table lists roughly 200,000 clones, roughly an eighth of them singletons. The sample comprised PBMCs. These receptors were collected from a man in his fifties in good health and CMV-seropositive.

A few counts support this clone. J is TRBJ2-7 and V is TRBV9; D ambiguous. The CDR3 contains 14 residues. Trimming took off 0 bases at V and 1 base at J, with 8 bases between the two ends. Germline V lookup: CDR1 SGDLS, CDR2 YYNGEE. The CDR3 protein is CASSVAMESYEQYF. In DNA form, the CDR3 reads TGTGCCAGCAGCGTAGCTATGGAGTCCTACGAGCAGTACTTC.

This clone came up once. The V gene is TRBV5-4, the J gene TRBJ2-3; 10 positions agree with TRBD1. The CDR3 is made up of 15 amino acids. Germline V CDR1 and CDR2: SGHNT, YYREEE (reference sequence). The junction had 5 bases not matched to a gene; V was cut back by 4 bases and J by 3 bases. The CDR3 sequence is CASSPDRGDTDTQYF. The CDR3, as DNA: TGTGCCAGCAGCCCGGACAGGGGGGATACAGATACGCAGTATTTT.

This chain links TRBV5-8 with TRBJ1-5; no reliable D call. Germline-derived CDR1 and CDR2 are SGHTS and YDEGEE. Trimming left V 4 bases short and J 1 base short, with 12 bases between. The CDR3 contains 15 residues. CDR3 in DNA: TGTGCCAGCAGCCGTACAGTGGGCAGCAATCAGCCCCAGCATTTT. Translated, it gives CASSRTVGSNQPQHF.

The chain couples TRBV7-8 to TRBJ1-1; perhaps TRBD1 as D (5 bases). Trimming stripped 1 base from V and 6 bases from J, with 18 bases between. This CDR3 spans 16 amino acids. From germline, CDR1 is SGHVS and CDR2 FQNEAQ. The CDR3 DNA reads as TGTGCCAGCAGCTTAGGAGGGACTCCTATTGGGGCTGAAGCTTTCTTT. Amino acids: CASSLGGTPIGAEAFF.

This clone was observed a handful of times. The chain is built from TRBV2 and TRBJ1-1; D is possibly TRBD1 (6 bases). The CDR3 is 16 amino acids. CDR1 and CDR2 (germline): SNHLY, FYNNEI. Deletions cut 3 bases from V and 1 base from J, with 15 bases between. The chain's CDR3 is CASSEARGGGNTEAFF. The CDR3 bases are TGTGCCAGCAGTGAGGCCAGGGGAGGGGGGAACACTGAAGCTTTCTTT.

CDR3 loop: CASSAARKAFF. The CDR3 DNA sequence: TGTGCCAGTAGTGCGGCTCGGAAAGCTTTCTTT. This rearrangement joins TRBV19 to TRBJ1-1, with unresolved D. The CDR3 runs to 11 residues. Germline values: CDR1 LNHDA, CDR2 SQIVND (reference sequence). Trimming pared 5 bases from V and 9 bases from J, leaving 10 bases between.

This chain links TRBV7-2 with TRBJ1-3, with D possibly TRBD1 on 6 matching bases. The ends were cut back, 5 bases at V and 9 bases at J, with 20 bases in the middle. Per germline, CDR1 SGHTA and CDR2 FQGNSA. The CDR3 is 15 amino acids. The CDR3: CASSLRQAGIATIYF. The DNA for the CDR3 is TGTGCCAGCAGCCTACGACAGGCTGGAATCGCCACCATATATTTT.

This clone was seen a single time. The rearrangement uses TRBV14 and TRBJ1-1; unclear D gene. Per the germline V gene, CDR1 is SGHDN and CDR2 is FVKESK. Trimming pared 0 bases from V and 1 base from J, leaving 12 bases between. The CDR3 runs 16 residues. This chain's CDR3 is CASSQDPRASNTEAFF. For the CDR3, the DNA is TGTGCCAGCAGCCAAGATCCGAGGGCCTCGAACACTGAAGCTTTCTTT.

This clone was detected a few times. This sequence joins TRBV9 and TRBJ1-6; 9 nucleotides match TRBD1. The CDR3 spans 15 residues. Germline values: CDR1 SGDLS, CDR2 YYNGEE. Trimming took 3 bases from V and 9 from J; bases not matched to a gene: 7. The chain's CDR3 is CASSELQGAGSPLHF. DNA for the CDR3: TGTGCCAGCAGCGAACTACAGGGGGCAGGTTCACCCCTCCACTTT.

This chain links TRBV6-1 with TRBJ1-1; no clear D. Per germline, CDR1 MNHNS and CDR2 SASEGT. Trimming stripped 5 bases from V and 6 bases from J, with 16 bases between. There are 14 residues in the CDR3. CDR3 nucleotides: TGTGCCAGCAGTCCAATTAGAGAGGTATCTGAAGCTTTCTTT. Protein product: CASSPIREVSEAFF.

This clone was counted only a few times. The rearrangement uses TRBV10-3 and TRBJ2-2; TRBD2 agrees at 8 bases. CDR1 is ENHRY, CDR2 SYGVKD, per germline. J lost 6 bases, V lost 4 bases, and 1 base had no gene match. CDR3 length: 13 amino acids. The CDR3 is CAISGAGAGELFF. CDR3 bases: TGTGCCATCAGTGGAGCGGGAGCCGGGGAGCTGTTTTTT.

This clone was counted a few times. The chain recombines TRBV29-1 with TRBJ2-3, with TRBD2 identical over 7 bases. This CDR3 comprises 13 residues. The ends lost 6 bases at V and 2 bases at J; junction bases unmatched: 5. CDR1 is SQVTM, CDR2 ANQGSEA, per germline. For the CDR3, the DNA is TGCAGCGTGGGGGAGGGGCCCACAGATACGCAGTATTTT. This sequence encodes CSVGEGPTDTQYF.

This chain connects TRBV25-1 to TRBJ1-2, with a weak D call TRBD1 (6 bases). The CDR3 is 15 residues long. Germline V lookup: CDR1 MGHDK, CDR2 SYGVNS. Deletions cut 0 bases from V and 4 bases from J, with 12 bases between. CDR3: CASSEYKGGSYGYTF. The DNA for the CDR3 is TGTGCCAGCAGTGAATATAAAGGGGGTAGCTATGGCTACACCTTC.

The rearrangement joins TRBV7-8 to TRBJ2-2, with D perhaps matching TRBD1 (5 bases). Germline loops: CDR1 SGHVS, CDR2 FQNEAQ. Trimming cost V 4 bases and J 1 base, with 10 bases left between them. The CDR3 is made up of 15 amino acids. The CDR3 is CASSSRTRNTGELFF. In nucleotides, the CDR3 is TGTGCCAGCAGCTCCAGGACACGGAACACCGGGGAGCTGTTTTTT.

This clone came up a few times. The rearrangement uses TRBV29-1 and TRBJ1-3; D is undetermined. Germline CDR1 SQVTM, CDR2 ANQGSEA. The CDR3 covers 11 residues. CDR3 in DNA: TGCAGTTTTAGTTCTGGAAACACCATATATTTT. As protein: CSFSSGNTIYF.

For the CDR3, the DNA is TGTGCCAGTAGTATCGAACTCCCCAGGGGCAATCAGCCCCAGCATTTT. Protein product: CASSIELPRGNQPQHF. V usage is TRBV19 and J usage is TRBJ1-5; a weak D match, TRBD1 (5 bases). Trimming cost V 3 bases and J 2 bases, with 14 bases left between them. CDR1 is LNHDA, CDR2 SQIVND, per germline (reference sequence). The CDR3 contains 16 residues.

The table lists this clone with a few counts. J is TRBJ1-5 and V is TRBV5-1; D is unresolved. With 4 bases removed from V and 5 bases from J, the gap between germline ends came to 10 bases. This CDR3 has 13 residues. CDR1 SGHRS and CDR2 YFSETQ come from the germline V gene. CDR3 sequence reads: CASSPGWDQPQHF. The CDR3 region has the DNA TGCGCCAGCAGCCCGGGGTGGGATCAGCCCCAGCATTTT.

Only a few counts were recorded for this clone. The J gene is TRBJ2-1, the V gene TRBV28, with 11 bases that match TRBD2. Germline CDR1 and CDR2: MDHEN and SYDVKM. Trimming at V came to 6 bases and at J to 5 bases, leaving 6 bases not matched to a gene. The CDR3 runs to 15 residues. CDR3 amino acids: CASRFSGGVNNEQFF. The CDR3 DNA reads as TGTGCCAGCAGATTTAGCGGGGGGGTAAACAATGAGCAGTTCTTC.

The rearrangement uses TRBV28 and TRBJ1-2; 7 nucleotides match TRBD1. Trimming removed 4 bases from V and 3 bases from J; junction bases left unmatched: 5. Germline V gene sequence: CDR1 MDHEN, CDR2 SYDVKM. The CDR3 covers 14 residues. This CDR3 is CASSYPTGDYGYTF. DNA for the CDR3: TGTGCCAGCAGTTACCCCACAGGGGACTATGGCTACACCTTC.

This clone has more than one count but fewer than ten. The genes are TRBV25-1 and TRBJ1-4; 9 bases match TRBD1. CDR3 length equals 15 residues. V was pared by 5 bases and J by 7 bases, with 8 bases of the junction left unmatched. The germline V gene has CDR1 MGHDK and CDR2 SYGVNS. CDR3 residues: CASSSRTGAPEKLFF. Written as DNA, the CDR3 is TGTGCCAGCAGTTCTCGGACAGGGGCTCCTGAAAAACTGTTTTTT.

This clone turned up a few times. Here the CDR3 reads CASSQVLEDTIYF. In DNA form, the CDR3 reads TGCGCCAGCAGCCAAGTACTTGAAGACACCATATATTTT. The gene calls are TRBV4-1 and TRBJ1-3, with unresolved D. The germline V and J ends were trimmed by 1 base and 8 bases, with 9 bases remaining between them. The CDR3 has 13 residues. CDR1 is MGHRA, CDR2 YSYEKL, per germline.

J is TRBJ2-3 and V is TRBV7-9, with a weak D call TRBD1 (6 bases). Trimming left V 6 bases short and J 1 base short, with 14 bases between. This CDR3 is built from 15 residues. CDR1 SEHNR and CDR2 FQNEAQ come from the germline V gene (reference sequence). The CDR3 loop reads CASRPGEGGTDTQYF. CDR3 sequence (DNA): TGTGCCAGCAGACCCGGAGAGGGGGGCACAGATACGCAGTATTTT.

This clone was counted only a few times. V gene TRBV5-4 combines with J gene TRBJ1-6, with 10 bases matching TRBD1. Germline lookup yields CDR1 SGHNT and CDR2 YYREEE (reference sequence). With 7 bases clipped from V and 10 bases from J, the junction kept 8 bases outside the gene matches. This CDR3 contains 14 residues. CDR3 coding DNA: TGTGCCAGCGGGACGACAGGGGGCTACTCACCCCTCCACTTT. It codes for CASGTTGGYSPLHF. The full variable domain, its missing parts supplied by reference TRBV5-4 and TRBJ1-6, is ETGVTQSPTHLIKTRGQQVTLRCSSQSGHNTVSWYQQALGQGPQFIFQYYREEENGRGNFPPRFSGLQFPNYSSELNVNALELDDSALYLCASGTTGGYSPLHFGNGTRLTVT.

This clone was counted only a few times. This rearrangement joins TRBV4-3 to TRBJ2-3; 8 bases are shared with TRBD2. Germline V gene lookup returns CDR1 LGHNA and CDR2 YSLEER. The trim removed 1 base at V and 4 bases at J, leaving 1 base unmatched. This CDR3 has 14 residues. Here the CDR3 DNA reads TGCGCCAGCAGCCAAGGGACTAGCCCAGATACGCAGTATTTT. Its translation: CASSQGTSPDTQYF.

This clone was counted between two and nine times. The chain recombines TRBV6-5 with TRBJ2-5; D may be TRBD2 (5 bases). The CDR3 has 14 amino acids. Trimming left V 0 bases short and J 5 bases short, with 10 bases between. The germline gives CDR1 MNHEY, CDR2 SVGAGI. In nucleotides, the CDR3 is TGTGCCAGCAGTTACTCTGCTAGCATCGAGACCCAGTACTTC. Protein: CASSYSASIETQYF.

This clone has only a few counts. The chain links TRBV6-5 to TRBJ2-7; D unresolved. The CDR3 covers 11 residues. The V gene lost 8 bases and the J gene lost 7 bases, with 12 bases spanning the gap. Germline values: CDR1 MNHEY, CDR2 SVGAGI. CDR3 DNA sequence: TGTGCCAGCTCTTTCTCTCGTGAGCAGTACTTC. Its translation: CASSFSREQYF.

The chain links TRBV5-6 to TRBJ1-2; D is ambiguous. The germline CDR1 and CDR2 sequences are SGHDT and YYEEEE. V lost 3 bases and J lost 8, with 14 bases in between. The CDR3 covers 13 residues. The CDR3: CASSSRLVKGYTF. In DNA form, the CDR3 reads TGTGCCAGCAGCTCGAGGTTGGTGAAGGGCTACACCTTC.

For this clone: A read error may produce the germline difference seen at one junction end. This sample also contains other DNA sequences that code for the same CDR3. The chain couples TRBV30 to TRBJ1-5; tentative D call: TRBD1 (6 bases). The germline CDR1 and CDR2 sequences are GTSNPN and SVGIG (reference sequence). This CDR3 is 14 amino acids long. The CDR3 loop reads CAWSRTGPNQPQHF. CDR3 in DNA: TGTGCCTGGAGTAGAACAGGGCCGAATCAGCCCCAGCATTTC.

The chain uses TRBV7-9 and TRBJ2-5; TRBD1 agrees at 7 bases. Germline CDR1 SEHNR, CDR2 FQNEAQ (reference sequence). CDR3 length: 15 residues. J lost 5 bases, V lost 3 bases, and 9 bases had no gene match. CDR3 protein: CASSFIQGKPETQYF. The CDR3 DNA is TGTGCCAGCAGCTTTATACAGGGGAAGCCGGAGACCCAGTACTTC.